Listed below are T cell receptor beta chains from one sample, sequenced in a study of OX40 agonist ivuxolimab in advanced cancers. Clones were sequenced by immunoSEQ multiplex PCR, and TCRdb holds only the in-frame ones, with some missing. The data contain tens of thousands of clones, roughly nine tenths of them singletons. Sequenced here: CD4+ or CD8+ T cells sorted from blood, sampled in a trial of the OX40 agonist ivuxolimab. The receptors come from an adult with an advanced solid tumor such as melanoma, head and neck, liver or kidney cancer. Both conserved end residues are part of each CDR3. The D gene is left open where the match is weak. Clone size is not always given. Where it is, it says once, few, many or a class for expanded clones.

V gene,clone size,J gene,D gene,CDR3 DNA,CDR3 protein
TRBV28,.,TRBJ2-7,.,TGTGCCAGCAGTTTGGGCCAGGTCCTCTCCCGAGGGCAGTACTTC,CASSLGQVLSRGQYF
TRBV9,once,TRBJ1-1,TRBD1,TGTGCCAGCAGCGTTGGACAGGGGAAAAACACTGAAGCTTTCTTT,CASSVGQGKNTEAFF
TRBV29-1,.,TRBJ2-5,.,TGCACTACCGCGAGTAGAGGGGAGACCCAGTACTTC,CTTASRGETQYF
TRBV7-3,.,TRBJ2-1,TRBD1,TGTGCCAGCAGCGCTACGACAGGGGTTAGCTACAATGAGCAGTTCTTC,CASSATTGVSYNEQFF
TRBV5-1,.,TRBJ2-5,.,TGCGCCAGCAGCTTGCAAGAGACCCAGTACTTC,CASSLQETQYF
TRBV4-3,.,TRBJ2-2,TRBD1,TGCGCCAGCAGCCAAGTGGGGGGACAGGGGGATTGGGCCGGGGAGCTGTTTTTT,CASSQVGGQGDWAGELFF
TRBV9,.,TRBJ2-5,TRBD2,TGTGCCAGCAGCCCCCCCCGGGGGGGGGAGCCCCAGTACTTC,CASSPPRGGEPQYF
TRBV4-1,.,TRBJ1-6,TRBD1,TGCGCCAGCAGCCAAGACGGGACAGGGACTGATTCACCCCTCCACTTT,CASSQDGTGTDSPLHF
TRBV18,.,TRBJ1-6,.,TGTGCCAGCTCACCACCGGGCAGGGATTGGTCACCCCTCCACTTT,CASSPPGRDWSPLHF
TRBV28,.,TRBJ2-7,TRBD1,TGTGCCAGCGGACAGGTCTCCTACGAGCAGTACTTC,CASGQVSYEQYF
TRBV19,.,TRBJ2-7,.,TGTGCCAGTAGCATCGGCCTGGGGGGATACTCCTACGAGCAGTACTTC,CASSIGLGGYSYEQYF